The table lists the clone carrying this T cell receptor beta chain with a few counts. Its antigen is unknown. Constant-segment primers and 5'RACE yielded cDNA libraries for TCR alpha and TCR beta, each carrying sample barcodes and UMIs. Each CDR3 protein gets one entry after TCRdb re-called the 5' RACE reads with MiXCR. Among 260,000 or so distinct CDR3 sequences, 16% were seen once, and the ten largest hold roughly a fifth. The data derive from a study of T-cell memory formation after mild COVID-19. Study outcomes and limitations: Second-wave clones reaching peak frequency on day 37 lacked confirmed SARS-CoV-2 specificity. Clones contracting over day 15 to 85 were CD4/CD8 balanced, with later expanders leaning CD4+. Shrinking CD4+ clones were chiefly CM and EM; CD8+ ones were chiefly EMRA.

The CDR3 covers 13 residues. CDR1 and CDR2 (germline): SEHNR, FQNEAQ (reference sequence). Trimming took 7 bases from V and 3 from J, leaving 12 bases between them. The chain uses TRBV7-9 and TRBJ2-5; D remains ambiguous. This sequence was found in a man aged 18-30 years who had mild COVID-19 (a few samples of this study predate the infection). Cell type and time point are not known. The sequencing input was PBMCs or a T cell subset sorted from them (not recorded which). The CDR3, as DNA: TGTGCCAGCATGGATAGCCGGGAAGAGACCCAGTACTTC. Translating it yields CASMDSREETQYF.